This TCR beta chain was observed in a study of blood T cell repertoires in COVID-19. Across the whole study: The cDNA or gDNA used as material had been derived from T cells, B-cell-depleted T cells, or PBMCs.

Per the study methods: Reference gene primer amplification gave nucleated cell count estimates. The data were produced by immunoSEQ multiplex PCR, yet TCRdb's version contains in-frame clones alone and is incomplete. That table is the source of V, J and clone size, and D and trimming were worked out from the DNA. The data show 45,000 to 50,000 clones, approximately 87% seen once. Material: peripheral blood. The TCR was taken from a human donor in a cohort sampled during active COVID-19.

Written as DNA, the CDR3 is TGCGCCAGCAGCCAAGATCAGGGAATAAAAGCTTTCTTT. Translated, it gives CASSQDQGIKAFF. V usage is TRBV4-3 and J usage is TRBJ1-1, with D maybe TRBD1 (5 bases). V lost 0 bases to trimming and J lost 9 bases, with 11 bases between them. The germline V gene has CDR1 LGHNA and CDR2 YSLEER. The CDR3 loop spans 13 amino acids.